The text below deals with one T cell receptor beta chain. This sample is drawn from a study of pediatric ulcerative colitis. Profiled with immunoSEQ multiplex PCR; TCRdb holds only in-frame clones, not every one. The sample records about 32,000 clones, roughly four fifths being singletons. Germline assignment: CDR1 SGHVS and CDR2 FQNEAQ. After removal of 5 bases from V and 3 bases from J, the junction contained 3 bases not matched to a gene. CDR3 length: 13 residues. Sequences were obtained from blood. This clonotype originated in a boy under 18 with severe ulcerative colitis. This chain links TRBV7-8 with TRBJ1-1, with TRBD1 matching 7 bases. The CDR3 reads CASSVDRDTEAFF. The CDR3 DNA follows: TGTGCCAGCAGCGTCGACAGGGACACTGAAGCTTTCTTT.